One sample yielded the 2 T cell receptor beta chains listed below, sequenced in a study of beta chain features in type 1 diabetes. The isolated RNA, all of it, was reverse transcribed, so expressed TCRB transcripts were what got sequenced. Generated by immunoSEQ multiplex PCR, the TCRdb table keeps only in-frame clones and is missing some. The sample has around 180,000 clones, 10% to 15% seen once. Sequencing used central memory CD4+ T cells from blood. The receptors originated from a woman aged 18 to 35 in good health.

This clone was seen repeatedly, ten times or more. This chain connects TRBV4-2 to TRBJ1-4; D not certain. The CDR3 totals 14 residues. V was pared by 2 bases and J by 6 bases, with 10 bases between. In germline, CDR1 is LGHNA, CDR2 YNFKEQ. CDR3 protein: CASSQITSDEKLFF. DNA for the CDR3: TGTGCCAGCAGCCAAATCACAAGCGATGAAAAACTGTTTTTT.

The chain recombines TRBV7-9 with TRBJ2-7, with D unresolved. Trimming took off 0 bases at V and 2 bases at J, with 11 bases between the two ends. Per the germline V gene, CDR1 is SEHNR and CDR2 is FQNEAQ (reference sequence). CDR3 length: 15 residues. The CDR3 nucleotides read TGTGCCAGCAGCTTAGCCTTTGTATCCCCCTACGAGCAGTACTTC. It yields the protein CASSLAFVSPYEQYF.